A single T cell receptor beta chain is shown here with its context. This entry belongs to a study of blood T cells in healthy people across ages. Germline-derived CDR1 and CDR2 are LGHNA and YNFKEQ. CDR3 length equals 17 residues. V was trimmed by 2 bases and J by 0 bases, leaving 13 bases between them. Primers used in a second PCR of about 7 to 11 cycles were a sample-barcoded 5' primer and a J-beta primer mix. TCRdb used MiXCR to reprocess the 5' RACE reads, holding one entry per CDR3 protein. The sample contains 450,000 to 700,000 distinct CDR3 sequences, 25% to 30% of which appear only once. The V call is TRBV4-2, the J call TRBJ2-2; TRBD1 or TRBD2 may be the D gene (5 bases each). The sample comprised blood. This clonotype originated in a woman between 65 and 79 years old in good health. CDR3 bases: TGTGCCAGCAGCCAATATAGTGGGGGAGCGAACACCGGGGAGCTGTTTTTT. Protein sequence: CASSQYSGGANTGELFF.